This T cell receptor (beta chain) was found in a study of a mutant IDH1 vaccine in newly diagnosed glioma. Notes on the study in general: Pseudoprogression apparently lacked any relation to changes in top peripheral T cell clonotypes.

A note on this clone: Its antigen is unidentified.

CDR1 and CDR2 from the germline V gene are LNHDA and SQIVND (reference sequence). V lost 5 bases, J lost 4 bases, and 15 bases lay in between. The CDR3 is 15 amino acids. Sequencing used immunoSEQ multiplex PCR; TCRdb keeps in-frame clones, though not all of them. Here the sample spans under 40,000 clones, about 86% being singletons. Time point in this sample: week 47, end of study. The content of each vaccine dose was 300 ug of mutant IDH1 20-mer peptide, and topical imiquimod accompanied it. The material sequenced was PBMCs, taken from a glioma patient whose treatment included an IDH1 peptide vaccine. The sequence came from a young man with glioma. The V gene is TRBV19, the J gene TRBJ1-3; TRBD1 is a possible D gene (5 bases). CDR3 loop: CASSGDQGSGNTIYF. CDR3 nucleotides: TGTGCCAGTAGTGGGGACCAGGGATCCGGAAACACCATATATTTT.